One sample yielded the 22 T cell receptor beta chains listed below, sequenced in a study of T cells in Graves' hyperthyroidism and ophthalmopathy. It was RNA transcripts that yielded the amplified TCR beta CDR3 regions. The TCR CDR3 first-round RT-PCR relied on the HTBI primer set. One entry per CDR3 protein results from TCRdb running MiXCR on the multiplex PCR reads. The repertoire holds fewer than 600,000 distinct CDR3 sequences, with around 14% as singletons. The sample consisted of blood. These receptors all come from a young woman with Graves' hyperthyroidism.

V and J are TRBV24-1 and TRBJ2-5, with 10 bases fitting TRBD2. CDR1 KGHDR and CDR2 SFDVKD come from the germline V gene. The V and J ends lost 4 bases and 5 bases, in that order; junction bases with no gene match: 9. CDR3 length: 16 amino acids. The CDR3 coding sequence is TGTGCCACCAGTGACTCTAGCGGGAGATTGGGGGAGACCCAGTACTTC. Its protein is CATSDSSGRLGETQYF.

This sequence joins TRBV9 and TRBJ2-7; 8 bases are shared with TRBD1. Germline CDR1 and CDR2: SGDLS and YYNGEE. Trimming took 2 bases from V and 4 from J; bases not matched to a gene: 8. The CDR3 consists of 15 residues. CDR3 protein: CASSVSGTGTYEQYF. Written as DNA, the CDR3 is TGTGCCAGCAGCGTCTCCGGGACAGGAACTTACGAGCAGTACTTC.

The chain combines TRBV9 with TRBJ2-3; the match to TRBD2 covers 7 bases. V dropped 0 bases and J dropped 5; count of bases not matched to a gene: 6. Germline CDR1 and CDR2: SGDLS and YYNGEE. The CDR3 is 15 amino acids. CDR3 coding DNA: TGTGCCAGCAGCGTAGAGCGGACTAGGCAAGATACGCAGTATTTT. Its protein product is CASSVERTRQDTQYF. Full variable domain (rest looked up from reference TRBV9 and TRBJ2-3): DSGVTQTPKHLITATGQRVTLRCSPRSGDLSVYWYQQSLDQGLQFLIQYYNGEERAKGNILERFSAQQFPDLHSELNLSSLELGDSALYFCASSVERTRQDTQYFGPGTRLTVL.

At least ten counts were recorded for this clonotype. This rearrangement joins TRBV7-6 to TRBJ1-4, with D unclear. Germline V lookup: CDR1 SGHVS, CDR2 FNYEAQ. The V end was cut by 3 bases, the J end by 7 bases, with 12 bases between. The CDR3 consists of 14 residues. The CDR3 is CASSFRGVGEKLFF. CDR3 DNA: TGTGCCAGCAGCTTTCGTGGGGTCGGTGAAAAACTGTTTTTT.

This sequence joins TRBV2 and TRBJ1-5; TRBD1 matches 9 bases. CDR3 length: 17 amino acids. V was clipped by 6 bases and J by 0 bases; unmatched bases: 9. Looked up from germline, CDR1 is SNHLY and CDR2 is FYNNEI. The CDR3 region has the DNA TGTGCCAGCAGACCGGGACAGGGAGGGATTAGCAATCAGCCCCAGCATTTT. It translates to CASRPGQGGISNQPQHF.

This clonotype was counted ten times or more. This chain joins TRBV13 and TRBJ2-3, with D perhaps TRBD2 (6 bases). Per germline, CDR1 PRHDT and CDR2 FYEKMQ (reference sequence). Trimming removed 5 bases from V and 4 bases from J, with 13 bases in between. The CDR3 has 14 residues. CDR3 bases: TGTGCCAGCAGCATCCCGGAGGGTCCAGATACGCAGTATTTT. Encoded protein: CASSIPEGPDTQYF.

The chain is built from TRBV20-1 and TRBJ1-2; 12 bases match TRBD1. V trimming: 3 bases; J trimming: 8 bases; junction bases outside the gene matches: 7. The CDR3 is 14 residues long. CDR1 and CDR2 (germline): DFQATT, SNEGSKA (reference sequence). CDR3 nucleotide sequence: TGCAGTGCTAGGGGGGGACAGGGGGCGAAGGGCTACACCTTC. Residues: CSARGGQGAKGYTF.

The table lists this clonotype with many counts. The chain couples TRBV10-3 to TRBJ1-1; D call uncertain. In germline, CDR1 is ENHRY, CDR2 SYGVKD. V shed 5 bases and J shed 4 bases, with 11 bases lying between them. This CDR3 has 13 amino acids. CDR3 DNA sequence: TGTGCCATCAGTTCGCAATTGGGCACTGAAGCTTTCTTT. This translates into CAISSQLGTEAFF.

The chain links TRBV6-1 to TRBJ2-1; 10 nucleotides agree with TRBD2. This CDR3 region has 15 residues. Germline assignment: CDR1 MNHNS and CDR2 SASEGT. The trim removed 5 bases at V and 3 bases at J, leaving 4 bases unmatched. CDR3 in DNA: TGTGCCAGCAGTTCAGCGGGAGGGAGCTACAATGAGCAGTTCTTC. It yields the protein CASSSAGGSYNEQFF.

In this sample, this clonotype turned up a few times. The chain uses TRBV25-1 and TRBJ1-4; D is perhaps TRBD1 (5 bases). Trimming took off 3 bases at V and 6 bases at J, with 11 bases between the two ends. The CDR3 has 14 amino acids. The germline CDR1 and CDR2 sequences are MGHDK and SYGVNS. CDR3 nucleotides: TGTGCCAGCAGTGAGTTTGGGGGGGATGAAAAACTGTTTTTT. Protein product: CASSEFGGDEKLFF.

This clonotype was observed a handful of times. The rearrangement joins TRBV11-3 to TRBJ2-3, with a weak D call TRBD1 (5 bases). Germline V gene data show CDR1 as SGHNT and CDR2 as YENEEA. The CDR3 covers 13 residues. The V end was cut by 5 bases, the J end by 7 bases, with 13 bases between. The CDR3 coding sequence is TGTGCCAGCAGCCCCCTCAAGGGGAATACGCAGTATTTT. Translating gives CASSPLKGNTQYF.

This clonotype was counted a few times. The CDR3 here is CASSQAGHLTDTQYF. The CDR3 nucleotides read TGCGCCAGCAGTCAGGCGGGACACCTCACAGATACGCAGTATTTT. V is TRBV5-1 and J is TRBJ2-3, with D perhaps matching TRBD1 or TRBD2 (6 bases each). V was cut by 5 bases and J by 2 bases, with 15 bases left in between. Germline CDR1 is SGHRS and CDR2 is YFSETQ. This CDR3 is built from 15 residues.

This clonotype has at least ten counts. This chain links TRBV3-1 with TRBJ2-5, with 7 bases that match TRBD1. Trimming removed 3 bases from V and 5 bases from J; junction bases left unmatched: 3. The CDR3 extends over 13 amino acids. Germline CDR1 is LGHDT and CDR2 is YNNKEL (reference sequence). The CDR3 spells CASSHTGEETQYF. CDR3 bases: TGTGCCAGCAGCCACACAGGGGAGGAGACCCAGTACTTC.

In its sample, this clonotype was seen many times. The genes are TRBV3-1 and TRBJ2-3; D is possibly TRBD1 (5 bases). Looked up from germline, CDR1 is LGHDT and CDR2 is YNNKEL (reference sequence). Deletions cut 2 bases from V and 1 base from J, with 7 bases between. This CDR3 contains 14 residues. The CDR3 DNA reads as TGTGCCAGCAGCCAAAACAGGCGCACAGATACGCAGTATTTT. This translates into CASSQNRRTDTQYF.

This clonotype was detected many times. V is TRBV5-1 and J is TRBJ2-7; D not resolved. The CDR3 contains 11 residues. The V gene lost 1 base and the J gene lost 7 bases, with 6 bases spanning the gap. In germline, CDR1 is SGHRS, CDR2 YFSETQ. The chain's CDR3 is CASSLNREQYF. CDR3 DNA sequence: TGCGCCAGCAGCTTGAACAGAGAGCAGTACTTC.

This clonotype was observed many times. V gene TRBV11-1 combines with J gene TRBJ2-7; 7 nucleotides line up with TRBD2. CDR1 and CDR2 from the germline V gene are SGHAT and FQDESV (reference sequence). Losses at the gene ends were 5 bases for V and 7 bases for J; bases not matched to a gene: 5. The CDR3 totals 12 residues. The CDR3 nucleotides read TGTGCCAGCAGCCCCCCCGGGGGGGAGCAGTACTTC. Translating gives CASSPPGGEQYF. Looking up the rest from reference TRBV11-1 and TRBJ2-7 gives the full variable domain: EAEVAQSPRYKITEKSQAVAFWCDPISGHATLYWYRQILGQGPELLVQFQDESVVDDSQLPKDRFSAERLKGVDSTLKIQPAELGDSAMYLCASSPPGGEQYFGPGTRLTVT.

This CDR3 is CASSSRDRGETQYF. CDR3 sequence (DNA): TGCGCCAGCAGCTCCCGGGACAGGGGAGAGACCCAGTACTTC. The chain couples TRBV5-1 to TRBJ2-5; TRBD1 aligns across 10 bases. Germline assignment: CDR1 SGHRS and CDR2 YFSETQ. CDR3 length: 14 amino acids. Trimming took 3 bases from V and 4 from J; bases not matched to a gene: 3.

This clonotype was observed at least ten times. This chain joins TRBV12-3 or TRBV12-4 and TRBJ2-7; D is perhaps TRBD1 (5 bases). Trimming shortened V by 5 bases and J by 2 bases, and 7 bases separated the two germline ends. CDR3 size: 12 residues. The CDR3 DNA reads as TGTGCCAGCAGTCAGGACACCTACGAGCAGTACGTC. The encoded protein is CASSQDTYEQYV.

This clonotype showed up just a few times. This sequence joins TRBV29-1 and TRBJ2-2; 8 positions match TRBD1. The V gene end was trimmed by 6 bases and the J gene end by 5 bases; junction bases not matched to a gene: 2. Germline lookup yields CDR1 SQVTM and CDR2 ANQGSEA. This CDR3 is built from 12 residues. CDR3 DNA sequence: TGCAGCGTACAGGGGGGTACCGGGGAGCTGTTTTTT. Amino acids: CSVQGGTGELFF.

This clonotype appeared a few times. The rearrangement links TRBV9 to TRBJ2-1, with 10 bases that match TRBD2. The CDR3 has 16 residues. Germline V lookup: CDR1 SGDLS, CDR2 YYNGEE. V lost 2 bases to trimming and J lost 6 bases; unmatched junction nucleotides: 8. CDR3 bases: TGTGCCAGCAGCGTTGAACCGGGACTAGCGACCAATGAGCAGTTCTTC. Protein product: CASSVEPGLATNEQFF.

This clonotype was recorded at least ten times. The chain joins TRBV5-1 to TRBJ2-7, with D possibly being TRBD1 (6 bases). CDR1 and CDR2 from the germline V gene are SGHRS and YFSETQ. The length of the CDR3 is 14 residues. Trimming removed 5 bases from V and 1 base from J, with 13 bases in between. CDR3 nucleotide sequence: TGCGCCAGCAGTCCGGGACAACCATCCTACGAGCAGTACTTC. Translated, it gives CASSPGQPSYEQYF.

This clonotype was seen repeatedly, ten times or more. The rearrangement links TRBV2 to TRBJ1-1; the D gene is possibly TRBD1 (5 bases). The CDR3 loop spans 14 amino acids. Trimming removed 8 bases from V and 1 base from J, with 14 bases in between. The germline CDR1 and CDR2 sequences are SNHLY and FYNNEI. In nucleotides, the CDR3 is TGTGCCAGCCGACTCTTTACAGGGAACACTGAAGCTTTCTTT. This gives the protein CASRLFTGNTEAFF.